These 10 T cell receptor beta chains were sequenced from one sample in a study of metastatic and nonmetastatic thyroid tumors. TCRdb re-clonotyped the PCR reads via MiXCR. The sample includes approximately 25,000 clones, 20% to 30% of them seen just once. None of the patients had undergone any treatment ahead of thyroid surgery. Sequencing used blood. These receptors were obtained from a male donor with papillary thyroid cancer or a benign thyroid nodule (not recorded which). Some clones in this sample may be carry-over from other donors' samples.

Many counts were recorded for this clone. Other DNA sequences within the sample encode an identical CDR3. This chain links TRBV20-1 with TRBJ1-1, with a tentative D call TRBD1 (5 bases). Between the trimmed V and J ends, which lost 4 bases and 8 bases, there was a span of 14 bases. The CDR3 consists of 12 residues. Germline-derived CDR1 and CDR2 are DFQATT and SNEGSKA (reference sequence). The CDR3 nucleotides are TGCAGTGCTACTGGGGGTGTGACCGAAGCTTTCTTT. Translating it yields CSATGGVTEAFF.

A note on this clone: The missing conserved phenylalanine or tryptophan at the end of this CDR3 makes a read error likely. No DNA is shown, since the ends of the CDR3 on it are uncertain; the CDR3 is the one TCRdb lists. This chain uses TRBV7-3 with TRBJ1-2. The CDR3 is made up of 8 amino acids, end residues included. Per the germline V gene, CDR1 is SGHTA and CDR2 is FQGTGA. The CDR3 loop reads CASSSSLS.

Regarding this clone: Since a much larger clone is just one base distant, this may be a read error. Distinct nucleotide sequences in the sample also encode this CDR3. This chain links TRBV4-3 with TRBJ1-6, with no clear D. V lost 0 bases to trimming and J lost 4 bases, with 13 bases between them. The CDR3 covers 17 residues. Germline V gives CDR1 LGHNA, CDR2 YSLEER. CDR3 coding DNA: TGCGCCAGCAGCCAAGATTTTAGTAGCTCATATAATTCACCCCTCCACTTT. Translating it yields CASSQDFSSSYNSPLHF.

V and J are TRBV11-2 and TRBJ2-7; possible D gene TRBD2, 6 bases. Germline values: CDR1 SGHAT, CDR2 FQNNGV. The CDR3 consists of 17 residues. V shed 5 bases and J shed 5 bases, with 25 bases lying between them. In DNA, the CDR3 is TGTGCCAGCAGCCCCGAGGGGATGGGACGGGGGACCCACGAGCAGTACTTC. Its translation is CASSPEGMGRGTHEQYF.

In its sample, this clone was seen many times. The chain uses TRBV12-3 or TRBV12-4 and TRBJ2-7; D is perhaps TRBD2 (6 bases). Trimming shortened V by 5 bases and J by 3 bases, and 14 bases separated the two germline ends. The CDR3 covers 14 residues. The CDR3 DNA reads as TGTGCCAGCAGTGCGGGGAGCAGCATCTACGAGCAGTACTTC. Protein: CASSAGSSIYEQYF.

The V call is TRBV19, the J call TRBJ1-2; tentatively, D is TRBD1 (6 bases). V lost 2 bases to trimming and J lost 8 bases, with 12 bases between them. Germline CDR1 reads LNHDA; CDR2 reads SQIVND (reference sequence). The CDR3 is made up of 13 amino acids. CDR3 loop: CASSISRGRGYTF. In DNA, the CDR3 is TGTGCCAGTAGTATAAGCAGGGGCCGCGGCTACACCTTC.

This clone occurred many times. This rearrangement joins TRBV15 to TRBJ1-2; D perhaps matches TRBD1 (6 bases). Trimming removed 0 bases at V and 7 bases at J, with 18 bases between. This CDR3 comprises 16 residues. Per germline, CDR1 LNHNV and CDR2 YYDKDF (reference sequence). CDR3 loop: CATSRDRIGGAGGYTF. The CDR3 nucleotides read TGTGCCACCAGCAGAGATCGAATCGGGGGCGCGGGTGGCTACACCTTC.

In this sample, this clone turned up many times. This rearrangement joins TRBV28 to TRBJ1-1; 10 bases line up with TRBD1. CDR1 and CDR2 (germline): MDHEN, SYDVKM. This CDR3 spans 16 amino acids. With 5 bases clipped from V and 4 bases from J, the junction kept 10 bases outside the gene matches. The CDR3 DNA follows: TGTGCCAGCAGTCTCCGGACAGGGGGATTCTCCACTGAAGCTTTCTTT. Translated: CASSLRTGGFSTEAFF.

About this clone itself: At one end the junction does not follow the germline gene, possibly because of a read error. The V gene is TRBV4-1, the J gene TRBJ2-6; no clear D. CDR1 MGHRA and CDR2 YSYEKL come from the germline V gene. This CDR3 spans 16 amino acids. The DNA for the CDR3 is TGCGTCAGCAGCCAAGATCCCGGGTCCGGGGCCAACGTCCTGACTTTC. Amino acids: CVSSQDPGSGANVLTF.

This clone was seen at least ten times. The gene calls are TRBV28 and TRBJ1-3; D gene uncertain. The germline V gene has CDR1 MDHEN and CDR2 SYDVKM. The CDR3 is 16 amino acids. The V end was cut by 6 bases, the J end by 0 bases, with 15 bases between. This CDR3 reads CASRNSDGYSGNTIYF. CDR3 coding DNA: TGTGCCAGCAGAAATTCTGACGGCTACTCTGGAAACACCATATATTTT.